The clone carrying this T cell receptor beta chain came up a few times. Its target is unknown. Authors of the study amplified TCR beta CDR3 regions from RNA transcripts. First-round RT-PCR of the TCR CDR3 relied on the HTBI primer set. One entry per CDR3 protein results from TCRdb running MiXCR on the multiplex PCR reads. Of hundreds of thousands of distinct CDR3 sequences listed, around 39% are singletons. It was considered stable Graves' hyperthyroidism when ophthalmopathy did not progress within 18 months. This record comes from a study of T cells in Graves' hyperthyroidism and ophthalmopathy. Study summary: Pretreatment peripheral blood was obtained at initial diagnosis. Study outcomes and limitations: The model foresaw ophthalmopathy a median roughly 6.5 months prior to onset. Among thyroid clonotypes expanded above 0.001, most also appeared in blood.

The CDR3 is made up of 14 amino acids. V shed 0 bases and J shed 3 bases, with 10 bases lying between them. Germline V gene lookup returns CDR1 SGHRS and CDR2 YFSETQ. Sample: blood. The V call is TRBV5-1, the J call TRBJ2-7, with unresolved D. The TCR comes from a man younger than 35 with Graves' hyperthyroidism. The chain's CDR3 is CASSLVGLDYEQYF. The DNA of the CDR3 is TGCGCCAGCAGCTTGGTCGGCCTAGACTACGAGCAGTACTTC.